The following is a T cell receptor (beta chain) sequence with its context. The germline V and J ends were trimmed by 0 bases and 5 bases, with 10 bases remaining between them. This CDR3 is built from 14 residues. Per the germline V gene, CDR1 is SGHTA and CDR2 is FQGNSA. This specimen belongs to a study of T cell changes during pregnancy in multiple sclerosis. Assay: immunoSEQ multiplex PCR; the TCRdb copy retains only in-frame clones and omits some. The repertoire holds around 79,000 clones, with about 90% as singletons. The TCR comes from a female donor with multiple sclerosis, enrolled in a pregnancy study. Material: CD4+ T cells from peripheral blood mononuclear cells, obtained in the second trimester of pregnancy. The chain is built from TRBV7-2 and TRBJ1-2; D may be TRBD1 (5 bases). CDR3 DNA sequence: TGTGCCAGCAGCTTAGCGGGCCAGGGTTATGGCTACACCTTC. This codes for CASSLAGQGYGYTF.